Each of the 14 T cell receptor beta chains below was sequenced from the same sample in a study of blood T cell repertoires in COVID-19. Sequenced by immunoSEQ multiplex PCR; TCRdb stores in-frame clones only, minus some. The sample yields around 480,000 clones, approximately 89% seen once. Sequencing was carried out using peripheral blood. The receptors were sampled from a woman aged 45 to 65 with COVID-19, enrolled during active disease.

This clone showed up just a few times. The V and J genes are TRBV7-9 and TRBJ2-7; TRBD2 aligns across 9 bases. The CDR3 sequence is 15 residues long. V lost 5 bases to trimming and J lost 4 bases; unmatched junction nucleotides: 9. Germline lookup yields CDR1 SEHNR and CDR2 FQNEAQ (reference sequence). The CDR3 DNA follows: TGTGCCAGCAGCCCAGCCGGGCTAGCGGGGTACGAGCAGTACTTC. It codes for CASSPAGLAGYEQYF. Drawing the rest from reference TRBV7-9 and TRBJ2-7, the complete variable domain is DTGVSQNPRHKITKRGQNVTFRCDPISEHNRLYWYRQTLGQGPEFLTYFQNEAQLEKSRLLSDRFSAERPKGSFSTLEIQRTEQGDSAMYLCASSPAGLAGYEQYFGPGTRLTVT.

The chain carries TRBV5-8 and TRBJ1-2; D not certain. CDR3 size: 12 residues. Germline V gene lookup returns CDR1 SGHTS and CDR2 YDEGEE. V dropped 4 bases and J dropped 4 bases, with 8 bases sitting between them. The CDR3 DNA reads as TGTGCCAGCAGCACCTACAGCTATGGCTACACCTTC. This codes for CASSTYSYGYTF. The complete variable domain, with remaining parts taken from reference TRBV5-8 and TRBJ1-2, reads EAGVTQSPTHLIKTRGQQATLRCSPISGHTSVYWYQQALGLGLQFLLWYDEGEERNRGNFPPRFSGRQFPNYSSELNVNALELEDSALYLCASSTYSYGYTFGSGTRLTVV.

This chain joins TRBV24-1 and TRBJ1-1; no firm D call. CDR1 is KGHDR, CDR2 SFDVKD, per germline. Trimming cost V 4 bases and J 6 bases, with 11 bases left between them. The CDR3 is 13 amino acids. Here the CDR3 reads CATSDPGTSEAFF. Written as DNA, the CDR3 is TGTGCCACCAGTGACCCAGGTACCTCTGAAGCTTTCTTT.

There are a few counts of this clone. Other nucleotide sequences from this sample produce the same CDR3. The rearrangement uses TRBV9 and TRBJ2-1; the D is unclear. The CDR3 has 11 residues. The V end was cut by 1 base, the J end by 7 bases, with 3 bases between. Germline CDR1 SGDLS, CDR2 YYNGEE. The CDR3 sequence is CASSVSNEQFF. In nucleotides, the CDR3 is TGTGCCAGCAGCGTATCTAATGAGCAGTTCTTC.

This clone was counted once. The chain joins TRBV18 to TRBJ1-4, with D uncertain. The CDR3 is 15 residues long. Germline V gene lookup returns CDR1 KGHSH and CDR2 LQKENI. Trimming took off 0 bases at V and 3 bases at J, with 8 bases between the two ends. CDR3 loop: CASSPPGWSNEKLFF. The CDR3 DNA is TGTGCCAGCTCACCACCCGGGTGGTCTAATGAAAAACTGTTTTTT.

This rearrangement joins TRBV28 to TRBJ1-3; D unclear. The CDR3 consists of 15 residues. V lost 5 bases and J lost 8, with 19 bases in between. Per germline, CDR1 MDHEN and CDR2 SYDVKM. The CDR3 is CASSEAGRRADTIYF. The CDR3 DNA follows: TGTGCCAGCAGTGAAGCCGGACGGAGGGCGGACACCATATATTTT.

The chain combines TRBV7-2 with TRBJ1-2; tentatively, D is TRBD1 (5 bases). V gave up 0 bases and J gave up 5 bases, with 7 bases separating them. The germline CDR1 and CDR2 sequences are SGHTA and FQGNSA. The CDR3 runs to 13 residues. DNA of the CDR3: TGTGCCAGCAGCTTAGCAGGGACTTATGGCTACACCTTC. Amino acid sequence: CASSLAGTYGYTF. The complete variable domain, with remaining parts taken from reference TRBV7-2 and TRBJ1-2, reads GAGVSQSPSNKVTEKGKDVELRCDPISGHTALYWYRQSLGQGLEFLIYFQGNSAPDKSGLPSDRFSAERTGGSVSTLTIQRTQQEDSAVYLCASSLAGTYGYTFGSGTRLTVV.

The chain has TRBV10-3 and TRBJ1-5, with 9 bases that match TRBD1. The germline V gene encodes CDR1 ENHRY and CDR2 SYGVKD. The CDR3 extends over 16 amino acids. V shed 6 bases, J shed 7 bases, and the junction held 13 bases outside the gene matches. CDR3 loop: CAIRQRWTGEKQPQHF. Written as DNA, the CDR3 is TGTGCCATCAGGCAAAGGTGGACAGGGGAAAAGCAGCCCCAGCATTTT.

V is TRBV19 and J is TRBJ2-7, with D possibly matching TRBD2 (5 bases). This CDR3 has 12 residues. The germline CDR1 and CDR2 sequences are LNHDA and SQIVND (reference sequence). V lost 1 base and J lost 6, with 7 bases in between. The CDR3 DNA sequence: TGTGCCAGTAGTATAGCCGAGGGCGAGCAGTACTTC. Translated: CASSIAEGEQYF.

This clone was seen only a few times. The CDR3 spells CASRYGRQGRDTQYF. DNA for the CDR3: TGCGCCAGCAGATACGGACGACAGGGACGAGATACGCAGTATTTT. The chain uses TRBV5-1 and TRBJ2-3; 7 bases agree with TRBD1. V lost 5 bases and J lost 5; bases outside the gene matches: 11. The length of the CDR3 is 15 residues. Germline CDR1 and CDR2: SGHRS and YFSETQ.

This sequence joins TRBV6-1 and TRBJ1-5, with D hard to call. The CDR3 has 14 residues. The germline gives CDR1 MNHNS, CDR2 SASEGT. Trimming pared 1 base from V and 8 bases from J, leaving 12 bases between. Here the CDR3 reads CASSEEAGIKPQHF. The CDR3 bases are TGTGCCAGCAGTGAAGAAGCAGGAATTAAGCCCCAGCATTTT.

The chain recombines TRBV24-1 with TRBJ1-1; tentative D call: TRBD1 (6 bases). The CDR3 extends over 14 amino acids. Germline CDR1 and CDR2: KGHDR and SFDVKD. V lost 9 bases, J lost 4 bases, and 17 bases lay in between. CDR3 residues: CATLKPGGLTEAFF. CDR3 in DNA: TGTGCCACCCTCAAACCGGGGGGGCTCACTGAAGCTTTCTTT.

This chain connects TRBV5-1 to TRBJ2-5, with a tentative D call TRBD2 (6 bases). Germline V gene lookup returns CDR1 SGHRS and CDR2 YFSETQ. V lost 3 bases, J lost 5 bases, and 20 bases lay in between. This CDR3 spans 16 amino acids. In DNA, the CDR3 is TGCGCCAGCAGCTCGGGCCTATTTTCGGGGGAGGAGACCCAGTACTTC. Residues: CASSSGLFSGEETQYF.

The chain links TRBV6-5 to TRBJ1-1; 8 bases match TRBD1. Germline V lookup: CDR1 MNHEY, CDR2 SVGAGI. The CDR3 contains 14 residues. The trim removed 6 bases at V and 5 bases at J, leaving 8 bases unmatched. CDR3 residues: CASSPTGVRTEAFF. DNA of the CDR3: TGTGCCAGCAGCCCGACAGGGGTGAGGACTGAAGCTTTCTTT.